This paragraph reports one T cell receptor beta chain. These data are taken from a study of blood T cell repertoires in COVID-19. About the study: From the United States, Italy and Spain came samples of acute and convalescent COVID-19. Sources were T cells, B-cell-depleted T cells, or PBMCs; the material itself was cDNA or gDNA.

In the original processing: By means of reference gene primer amplification, nucleated cell counts were estimated. Some clones are missing from TCRdb's copy, which holds only in-frame ones; the method was immunoSEQ multiplex PCR. The V and J calls and clone size are taken from that table; D and trimming were inferred from the DNA. The data hold about 73,000 clones, with around 83% observed a single time. The CDR3 runs to 14 residues. Germline V lookup: CDR1 SGHTA, CDR2 FQGNSA. Trimming took off 5 bases at V and 4 bases at J, with 12 bases between the two ends. This receptor was taken from a woman aged 55-69 years with acute or convalescent COVID-19. V gene TRBV7-2 combines with J gene TRBJ1-5; tentative D call: TRBD1 (5 bases). Input material: peripheral blood. Here the CDR3 reads CASSPARGNQPQHF. The CDR3 DNA reads as TGTGCCAGCAGCCCGGCCCGGGGGAATCAGCCCCAGCATTTT.